This entry lists 32 T cell receptor beta chains sequenced from one sample in a study of cytomegalovirus exposure and HLA in healthy donors. The primer mix had 60 Vbeta and 13 Jbeta primers. Assay used: immunoSEQ multiplex PCR; TCRdb lists only in-frame clones, some missing. The profile shows approximately 150,000 clones, roughly 79% of them singletons. Sample: PBMCs. The receptors here all came from a middle-aged man in good health and CMV-seronegative.

The genes are TRBV15 and TRBJ2-3, with 13 bases that match TRBD2. V gave up 4 bases and J gave up 4 bases; unmatched junction bases: 5. The length of the CDR3 is 16 residues. Per the germline V gene, CDR1 is LNHNV and CDR2 is YYDKDF (reference sequence). The chain's CDR3 is CATSMGLAGYPDTQYF. The CDR3 coding sequence is TGTGCCACCAGCATGGGACTAGCGGGATATCCAGATACGCAGTATTTT.

The chain combines TRBV7-9 with TRBJ2-2; a weak D match, TRBD2 (6 bases). This CDR3 region has 15 residues. CDR1 SEHNR and CDR2 FQNEAQ come from the germline V gene (reference sequence). The V gene lost 5 bases and the J gene lost 1 base, with 11 bases spanning the gap. The CDR3 nucleotides read TGTGCCAGCAGCCTAAGGGGAGGGAACACCGGGGAGCTGTTTTTT. Its translation is CASSLRGGNTGELFF.

The chain couples TRBV19 to TRBJ1-2; D is ambiguous. V was shortened by 3 bases and J by 0 bases, with 14 bases between the two germline ends. The V gene's germline CDR1 is LNHDA and CDR2 SQIVND (reference sequence). This CDR3 is built from 16 residues. The CDR3 DNA is TGTGCCAGTAGTATCGGCGGTCGAATGGCTAACTATGGCTACACCTTC. It yields the protein CASSIGGRMANYGYTF.

J is TRBJ1-1 and V is TRBV18; D is ambiguous. V was clipped by 0 bases and J by 5 bases, with 13 bases between them. Looked up from germline, CDR1 is KGHSH and CDR2 is LQKENI. This CDR3 has 15 residues. CDR3 amino acids: CASSPPEGLVTEAFF. CDR3 nucleotide sequence: TGTGCCAGCTCACCACCTGAGGGCTTGGTGACTGAAGCTTTCTTT.

The sample holds one count of this clone. The chain carries TRBV11-2 and TRBJ2-7, with 10 positions matching TRBD2. V was pared by 5 bases and J by 2 bases, with 3 bases of the junction left unmatched. Germline assignment: CDR1 SGHAT and CDR2 FQNNGV. The CDR3 is made up of 14 amino acids. The CDR3 nucleotides are TGTGCCAGCAGCAGACTAGCGGGCGCCTACGAGCAGTACTTC. Its protein product is CASSRLAGAYEQYF.

The chain recombines TRBV25-1 with TRBJ1-2; D perhaps matches TRBD1 (5 bases). The germline V gene has CDR1 MGHDK and CDR2 SYGVNS. This CDR3 contains 14 residues. Deletions cut 3 bases from V and 1 base from J, with 9 bases between. The CDR3 region has the DNA TGTGCCAGCAGTGAGGAAGGGGATAACTATGGCTACACCTTC. It is translated as CASSEEGDNYGYTF.

This clone was found once. The chain has TRBV11-1 and TRBJ2-3; 13 positions match TRBD2. The J segment lost 4 bases and the V segment lost 4 bases, leaving 5 bases of the junction unmatched. This CDR3 contains 16 residues. Germline V lookup: CDR1 SGHAT, CDR2 FQDESV (reference sequence). The CDR3 nucleotides are TGTGCCAGCAGCTCTTCACTAGCGGGAGGGCCAGATACGCAGTATTTT. As protein: CASSSSLAGGPDTQYF.

The chain couples TRBV7-2 to TRBJ2-5, with a tentative D call TRBD2 (5 bases). CDR1 SGHTA and CDR2 FQGNSA come from the germline V gene. Trimming shortened V by 3 bases and J by 6 bases, and 14 bases separated the two germline ends. This CDR3 has 14 amino acids. For the CDR3, the DNA is TGTGCCAGCAGCTTCGTGGGAGAAGGAAAGACCCAGTACTTC. Translation: CASSFVGEGKTQYF.

In this sample, this clone turned up a few times. The gene calls are TRBV6-1 and TRBJ2-7; TRBD2 aligns across 11 bases. V was clipped by 1 base and J by 4 bases; unmatched bases: 3. The germline gives CDR1 MNHNS, CDR2 SASEGT. The CDR3 is 15 amino acids. The DNA of the CDR3 is TGTGCCAGCAGTGAAGTTGCTAGCGGGAGGTACGAGCAGTACTTC. This encodes CASSEVASGRYEQYF.

The CDR3 loop reads CATSSGPVGYGNTIYF. CDR3 DNA: TGTGCCACCAGCAGTGGTCCAGTCGGGTATGGAAACACCATATATTTT. The rearrangement uses TRBV15 and TRBJ1-3; D unresolved. The CDR3 sequence is 16 residues long. The germline V gene has CDR1 LNHNV and CDR2 YYDKDF (reference sequence). Trimming stripped 3 bases from V and 3 bases from J, with 15 bases between.

The genes are TRBV5-1 and TRBJ2-5; 10 nucleotides agree with TRBD2. The ends lost 3 bases at V and 4 bases at J; junction bases unmatched: 9. This CDR3 region has 16 residues. Looked up from germline, CDR1 is SGHRS and CDR2 is YFSETQ. CDR3 sequence (DNA): TGCGCCAGCAGCTGGACTAGCGGAGGAGTCCGAGAGACCCAGTACTTC. Amino acid sequence: CASSWTSGGVRETQYF.

The V call is TRBV11-2, the J call TRBJ2-7, with TRBD1 identical over 8 bases. Germline CDR1 SGHAT, CDR2 FQNNGV. The CDR3 has 13 amino acids. The junction had 3 bases not matched to a gene; V was cut back by 4 bases and J by 4 bases. The CDR3, as DNA: TGTGCCAGCAGCTCAACAGGGGGTTACGAGCAGTACGTC. It is translated as CASSSTGGYEQYV.

The sample holds a few counts of this clone. The genes are TRBV7-8 and TRBJ1-2; D unresolved. This CDR3 contains 13 residues. The V end was cut by 2 bases, the J end by 5 bases, with 9 bases between. Germline V gene sequence: CDR1 SGHVS, CDR2 FQNEAQ. The DNA of the CDR3 is TGTGCCAGCAGCTTAAACCCTACGTATGGCTACACCTTC. It codes for CASSLNPTYGYTF.

J is TRBJ2-7 and V is TRBV21-1; the tabulated D call, TRBD1, remains unverified against the DNA. TRBV21-1 is labeled a pseudogene. The CDR3 consists of 16 residues. The CDR3 region is CASSKIAGGRDYEQYF. As DNA, the CDR3 is TGTGCCAGCAGCAAAATAGCAGGGGGGCGGGACTACGAGCAGTACTTC.

This clone was observed once. CDR3 protein: CASSLRDSATGELFF. In DNA form, the CDR3 reads TGTGCCAGTAGTCTTCGGGACAGTGCCACCGGGGAGCTGTTTTTT. The chain recombines TRBV19 with TRBJ2-2; 7 positions agree with TRBD1. CDR3 length: 15 residues. From germline, CDR1 is LNHDA and CDR2 SQIVND (reference sequence). V shed 5 bases and J 4 bases; nucleotides not matched to a gene: 7.

This clone has just a few counts. The genes are TRBV7-2 and TRBJ2-1; 7 nucleotides match TRBD2. The CDR3 totals 15 residues. The germline gives CDR1 SGHTA, CDR2 FQGNSA. V gave up 4 bases and J gave up 6 bases; unmatched junction bases: 9. The DNA for the CDR3 is TGTGCCAGCAGCTGGACTAGTTTTTCCAGCAATGAGCAGTTCTTC. Residues: CASSWTSFSSNEQFF.

The DNA of the CDR3 is TGTGCCAGCAGTCCCCGACAGTCAGCGGGCACTGAAGCTTTCTTT. This sequence encodes CASSPRQSAGTEAFF. This chain links TRBV2 with TRBJ1-1, with a tentative D call TRBD1 (5 bases). CDR3 length equals 15 residues. The germline V gene has CDR1 SNHLY and CDR2 FYNNEI. With 5 bases removed from V and 4 bases from J, the gap between germline ends came to 17 bases.

This clone was seen a handful of times. V is TRBV5-4 and J is TRBJ1-2; D perhaps matches TRBD1 (6 bases). Germline assignment: CDR1 SGHNT and CDR2 YYREEE (reference sequence). V lost 0 bases, J lost 5 bases, and 14 bases lay in between. This CDR3 has 15 amino acids. CDR3 bases: TGTGCCAGCAGCTTGGGGGGGCCGGCGGGTTATGGCTACACCTTC. It yields the protein CASSLGGPAGYGYTF.

This rearrangement joins TRBV5-4 to TRBJ1-1; D gene uncertain. The CDR3 has 15 residues. Per germline, CDR1 SGHNT and CDR2 YYREEE (reference sequence). V was pared by 1 base and J by 3 bases, with 13 bases between. The CDR3: CASSLKTGGYTEAFF. In DNA form, the CDR3 reads TGTGCCAGCAGCTTGAAGACTGGCGGGTACACTGAAGCTTTCTTT.

This clone appeared once. The chain has TRBV5-1 and TRBJ2-3; possible D gene TRBD1, 5 bases. CDR1 SGHRS and CDR2 YFSETQ come from the germline V gene. The length of the CDR3 is 15 residues. V dropped 9 bases and J dropped 2 bases, with 19 bases sitting between them. The CDR3 nucleotides read TGCGCCACCCGGGTTAGGGGCGGTTCCACAGATACGCAGTATTTT. Translated, it gives CATRVRGGSTDTQYF.

As for this clone: The identical CDR3 is also encoded by other nucleotide sequences in the sample. V is TRBV4-1 and J is TRBJ2-1, with D unclear. The V end was cut by 4 bases, the J end by 6 bases, with 4 bases between. CDR3 length: 11 residues. Germline CDR1 reads MGHRA; CDR2 reads YSYEKL. The CDR3 spells CASSRGNEQFF. The DNA of the CDR3 is TGCGCCAGCAGCCGAGGCAATGAGCAGTTCTTC.

This clone has a single count. Relative to the germline gene, one junction end is altered; a read error may explain this. V is TRBV5-1 and J is TRBJ1-3, with 7 positions matching TRBD1. The CDR3 loop spans 14 amino acids. Germline CDR1 reads SGHRS; CDR2 reads YFSETQ. This chain's CDR3 is CANSLTGRGNTIYF. The CDR3 region has the DNA TGCGCCAACAGCTTGACAGGGAGAGGAAACACCATATATTTT.

The rearrangement uses TRBV18 and TRBJ2-7, with D maybe TRBD1 (5 bases). Germline CDR1 reads KGHSH; CDR2 reads LQKENI. The ends were cut back, 2 bases at V and 3 bases at J, with 11 bases in the middle. The CDR3 covers 14 residues. The DNA of the CDR3 is TGTGCCAGCTCACCATCTTACAGGAACTACGAGCAGTACTTC. It is translated as CASSPSYRNYEQYF. Based on the CDR3 plus reference TRBV18 and TRBJ2-7, the full variable domain is NAGVMQNPRHLVRRRGQEARLRCSPMKGHSHVYWYRQLPEEGLKFMVYLQKENIIDESGMPKERFSAEFPKEGPSILRIQQVVRGDSAAYFCASSPSYRNYEQYFGPGTRLTVT.

With regard to this clone: The germline gene is not matched at one end of the junction; a read error may be the cause. The chain combines TRBV7-9 with TRBJ1-5; unclear D gene. Germline values: CDR1 SEHNR, CDR2 FQNEAQ (reference sequence). The CDR3 runs to 12 residues. DNA for the CDR3: TGTTCCAGCAGCTTAACAGATCAGCCCCAGCATTTT. This translates into CSSSLTDQPQHF.

This rearrangement joins TRBV5-1 to TRBJ2-5; TRBD1 matches at 7 bases. The J call may be wrong; the DNA end is better matched by TRBJ2-7. This CDR3 is built from 14 residues. From germline, CDR1 is SGHRS and CDR2 YFSETQ. CDR3 coding DNA: TGCGCCAGCAGCTCTGGGACAGCTGCCTACGAGCAGTACTTC. This encodes CASSSGTAAYEQYF.

Only a few counts were recorded for this clone. The rearrangement joins TRBV7-9 to TRBJ2-7, with D possibly TRBD2 on 6 matching bases. V lost 5 bases, J lost 0 bases, and 8 bases lay in between. Germline assignment: CDR1 SEHNR and CDR2 FQNEAQ (reference sequence). This CDR3 is built from 13 residues. The CDR3 DNA reads as TGTGCCAGCAGCCCGGGGGTCTCCTACGAGCAGTACTTC. As protein: CASSPGVSYEQYF. Drawing the rest from reference TRBV7-9 and TRBJ2-7, the complete variable domain is DTGVSQNPRHKITKRGQNVTFRCDPISEHNRLYWYRQTLGQGPEFLTYFQNEAQLEKSRLLSDRFSAERPKGSFSTLEIQRTEQGDSAMYLCASSPGVSYEQYFGPGTRLTVT.

The table lists this clone with a few counts. The rearrangement links TRBV2 to TRBJ2-5, with D possibly matching TRBD1 (5 bases). TRBJ2-7 explains the end of the DNA better; the J call may be wrong. The germline gives CDR1 SNHLY, CDR2 FYNNEI. CDR3 length equals 11 residues. The CDR3 DNA follows: TGTGCCAGCACCTACAGGAACGAGCAGTACTTC. It is translated as CASTYRNEQYF.

The chain combines TRBV7-9 with TRBJ2-3; TRBD2 matches at 9 bases. Per the germline V gene, CDR1 is SEHNR and CDR2 is FQNEAQ (reference sequence). V shed 4 bases, J shed 6 bases, and the junction held 14 bases outside the gene matches. This CDR3 region has 17 residues. The DNA for the CDR3 is TGTGCCAGCAGCTCCTATAGCGGGAGAGTAACAAGGGATACGCAGTATTTT. Translation: CASSSYSGRVTRDTQYF. Supplemented by reference TRBV7-9 and TRBJ2-3, the full variable domain reads DTGVSQNPRHKITKRGQNVTFRCDPISEHNRLYWYRQTLGQGPEFLTYFQNEAQLEKSRLLSDRFSAERPKGSFSTLEIQRTEQGDSAMYLCASSSYSGRVTRDTQYFGPGTRLTVL.

The chain employs TRBV6-5 and TRBJ2-1, with 11 nucleotides matching TRBD1. CDR3 length equals 15 residues. V shed 6 bases and J 6 bases; nucleotides not matched to a gene: 7. Germline assignment: CDR1 MNHEY and CDR2 SVGAGI. CDR3 sequence: CASSYRDRGFNEQFF. The CDR3 nucleotides are TGTGCCAGCAGCTACCGGGACAGGGGGTTCAATGAGCAGTTCTTC.

The V and J genes are TRBV4-2 and TRBJ2-5; 11 positions agree with TRBD2. With V trimmed by 4 bases and J by 2 bases, 3 bases remained unmatched. Germline V gene data show CDR1 as LGHNA and CDR2 as YNFKEQ. CDR3 length: 15 residues. CDR3 bases: TGTGCCAGCAGCCCTGGACTAGCGGGTCAAGAGACCCAGTACTTC. This encodes CASSPGLAGQETQYF.

The V gene is TRBV7-2, the J gene TRBJ2-1, with D perhaps TRBD1 (6 bases). Germline lookup yields CDR1 SGHTA and CDR2 FQGNSA. The V end lost 1 base, the J end lost 2 bases, and 15 bases lay between the germline ends. The CDR3 consists of 17 residues. CDR3 loop: CASSLDLVGTTYNEQFF. CDR3 nucleotides: TGTGCCAGCAGCTTAGATTTGGTCGGGACAACCTACAATGAGCAGTTCTTC.

The chain carries TRBV6-1 and TRBJ2-2; 9 nucleotides line up with TRBD2. This CDR3 has 15 amino acids. CDR1 and CDR2 from the germline V gene are MNHNS and SASEGT. Trimming at V came to 2 bases and at J to 6 bases, leaving 4 bases not matched to a gene. The CDR3 coding sequence is TGTGCCAGCAGTGAAAAAGGACTAGCGCCCGGGGAGCTGTTTTTT. Its translation: CASSEKGLAPGELFF.